The present entry profiles one TCR beta chain with its context. The CDR3 is 15 amino acids. The V gene end was trimmed by 4 bases and the J gene end by 3 bases; junction bases not matched to a gene: 9. The germline V gene has CDR1 SGHNT and CDR2 YYREEE (reference sequence). These data come from a study of blood T cell repertoires in COVID-19. Study-wide context: Specimens from acute and convalescent COVID-19 originated in the United States, Italy and Spain. T cells, B-cell-depleted T cells, or PBMCs provided the cDNA or gDNA that served as material.

Authors' methods: From reference gene primer amplification, estimates of nucleated cell counts were derived. Profiling relied on immunoSEQ multiplex PCR, and the TCRdb table lists in-frame clones only, not all of them. The DNA gave D and trimming, while V, J and clone size come from that table. In the table there are approximately 110,000 clones, around 88% of which are singletons. The chain is built from TRBV5-4 and TRBJ2-5; 7 nucleotides agree with TRBD1. The sequenced sample was peripheral blood. The sequence derives from a woman between 45 and 65 years old with active or convalescent COVID-19. The chain's CDR3 is CASSPQTGREETQYF. For the CDR3, the DNA is TGTGCCAGCAGCCCGCAGACAGGGCGGGAAGAGACCCAGTACTTC.